This T cell receptor (beta chain) derives from a study of control samples from healthy donors and cancer patients. Data came from immunoSEQ multiplex PCR; TCRdb stores just in-frame clones and leaves some out. The sample includes roughly 190,000 clones, 91% seen only once; the top ten take over 1.2%. Germline V gene data show CDR1 as SGHNT and CDR2 as YYREEE (reference sequence). The CDR3 loop spans 13 amino acids. V shed 4 bases and J 4 bases; nucleotides not matched to a gene: 3. The receptor was derived from a woman aged 25 to 39 in good health. The sample comprised blood. This chain links TRBV5-4 with TRBJ1-1, with 8 bases lining up with TRBD1. CDR3 sequence (DNA): TGTGCCAGCAGCGGACAGGGCTTCACTGAAGCTTTCTTT. Its protein is CASSGQGFTEAFF.